This TCR beta chain emerged from a study of CD8 T cells in Susac syndrome. The V gene's germline CDR1 is SGHRS and CDR2 YFSETQ. The CDR3 runs 13 residues. Unmatched junction bases numbered 8, after V lost 5 bases and J lost 7 bases. With random hexamers, reverse transcription was performed on about 0.5 to 1 ug of RNA. TCRdb re-analysed the immunoSEQ multiplex PCR reads in MiXCR, keeping a single row per CDR3 protein. Of some 150,000 distinct CDR3 sequences in the sample, around 94% were seen once. Specimen: CD4+ T cells from PBMCs. The source of this sequence is a human donor in good health. This chain links TRBV5-1 with TRBJ2-7, with TRBD1 identical over 8 bases. CDR3 in DNA: TGCGCCAGCAGGATTGGACAGGGCAGTGAGCAGTACTTC. Encoded protein: CASRIGQGSEQYF. The whole variable domain, remainder taken from reference TRBV5-1 and TRBJ2-7, is KAGVTQTPRYLIKTRGQQVTLSCSPISGHRSVSWYQQTPGQGLQFLFEYFSETQRNKGNFPGRFSGRQFSNSRSEMNVSTLELGDSALYLCASRIGQGSEQYFGPGTRLTVT.